The rows below give T cell receptor beta chains drawn from one sample of a study of T cell responses to AZD1222 COVID-19 vaccine. Sequenced by immunoSEQ multiplex PCR; TCRdb stores in-frame clones only, minus some. Among roughly 160,000 clones listed, roughly 90% were seen once. The material was peripheral blood, obtained on day 0 of AZD1222 vaccination. These receptors were taken from an adult in good health. CDR3s leave out the opening cysteine and the closing phenylalanine or tryptophan. Clone sizes are given selectively: once, few, many, or a class where the clone is expanded.

CDR3aa	v_gene	abundance	j_gene
SASLEGYEQY	TRBV20-1	NA	TRBJ2-7
ASRLWRTRTYEQY	TRBV12-2	NA	TRBJ2-7
SVTAIRDTEAF	TRBV29-1	NA	TRBJ1-1
ASSKRGVNQPQH	TRBV27	NA	TRBJ1-5
ASTLNGGPTDTQY	TRBV5-6	NA	TRBJ2-3
ASSQQPGEALGYT	TRBV4-1	NA	TRBJ1-2
ASSTRTSFGYEQY	TRBV19	NA	TRBJ2-7
ASSRSGPSPYNEQF	TRBV7-6	NA	TRBJ2-1
ASSNRQGGGEKLF	TRBV19	NA	TRBJ1-4
ASSLERTHNYGYT	TRBV5-6	NA	TRBJ1-2
ASSLGWTEAF	TRBV5-6	NA	TRBJ1-1
ASSVGGWTGDHGTEAF	TRBV9	NA	TRBJ1-1
ASSIGSRTNTGELF	TRBV19	NA	TRBJ2-2
ASSSSADVGETQY	TRBV28	NA	TRBJ2-5
AISERTSGSRREQY	TRBV10-3	NA	TRBJ2-7
AWSRGTLGDEQF	TRBV30	NA	TRBJ2-1
ASSIATGTDYEQY	TRBV19	NA	TRBJ2-7
ASSPLGRSTDTQY	TRBV7-3	once	TRBJ2-3
ASSFGQVYGHQNTGELF	TRBV7-2	NA	TRBJ2-2
ASSVESRGYGYT	TRBV9	NA	TRBJ1-2
ASSLAPPGQANEKLF	TRBV5-4	once	TRBJ1-4
ASSSRPTNTGELF	TRBV2	NA	TRBJ2-2
ASSQGFEGVNTEAF	TRBV4-2	NA	TRBJ1-1
SAPGEGFYGYT	TRBV29-1	NA	TRBJ1-2
ASKNGRYSNQPQH	TRBV6-4	NA	TRBJ1-5
ASRTGAGEQY	TRBV19	NA	TRBJ2-7
ASSSPGLYIYEQY	TRBV7-2	NA	TRBJ2-7
ASSVVGSPLH	TRBV9	NA	TRBJ1-6
ASSPRGQMNTEAF	TRBV7-9	NA	TRBJ1-1
ASSIMGRLMNQPQH	TRBV21-1	NA	TRBJ1-5
ASSWRFYEQY	TRBV6-2/TRBV6-3	NA	TRBJ2-7
ASSGAGGVMNTEAF	TRBV2	NA	TRBJ1-1
ASRPWSSYNEQF	TRBV7-2	NA	TRBJ2-1
ASTWGGSTEAF	TRBV28	NA	TRBJ1-1
ASSREGHLGYT	TRBV28	NA	TRBJ1-2
ASSQMTGGQADTQY	TRBV4-2	NA	TRBJ2-3
ASSSDRKSNQPQH	TRBV21-1	NA	TRBJ1-5
ASSPGTSSPLH	TRBV2	NA	TRBJ1-6
AHTPGAQTGELF	TRBV10-3	NA	TRBJ2-2
ATSRAGMGYNEQF	TRBV15	NA	TRBJ2-1
ASFPTGQLNTEAF	TRBV7-8	NA	TRBJ1-1
AWKRGAEAF	TRBV30	NA	TRBJ1-1
ASSDSGQGSSGANVLT	TRBV6-4	NA	TRBJ2-6
ASSPKGQGLSYEQY	TRBV11-2	NA	TRBJ2-7
ASSADRVSGYT	TRBV11-2	few	TRBJ1-2
ASSPQGNEQF	TRBV11-2	NA	TRBJ2-1
AIRRRTASTDTQY	TRBV10-3	once	TRBJ2-3
ASSLKVGINQPQH	TRBV7-2	NA	TRBJ1-5
ASSVERQLTDTQY	TRBV9	NA	TRBJ2-3
ASSQGASGGLSYEQY	TRBV4-1	NA	TRBJ2-7
ASSASGGAATGELF	TRBV5-4	NA	TRBJ2-2
ASSERGQGASYEQY	TRBV25-1	few	TRBJ2-7
ASSRYRDYEQY	TRBV14	few	TRBJ2-7
ASIGLVNEQF	TRBV2	NA	TRBJ2-1
ATSMGSHNQNTGELF	TRBV28	NA	TRBJ2-2
ASSLRGAETQY	TRBV5-4	few	TRBJ2-5
ASRGKTEAF	TRBV2	NA	TRBJ1-1
ASSSDQYGYT	TRBV5-1	NA	TRBJ1-2
ASSLRVGSGNEQY	TRBV7-2	NA	TRBJ2-7
ASSLSIVYGYT	TRBV28	NA	TRBJ1-2